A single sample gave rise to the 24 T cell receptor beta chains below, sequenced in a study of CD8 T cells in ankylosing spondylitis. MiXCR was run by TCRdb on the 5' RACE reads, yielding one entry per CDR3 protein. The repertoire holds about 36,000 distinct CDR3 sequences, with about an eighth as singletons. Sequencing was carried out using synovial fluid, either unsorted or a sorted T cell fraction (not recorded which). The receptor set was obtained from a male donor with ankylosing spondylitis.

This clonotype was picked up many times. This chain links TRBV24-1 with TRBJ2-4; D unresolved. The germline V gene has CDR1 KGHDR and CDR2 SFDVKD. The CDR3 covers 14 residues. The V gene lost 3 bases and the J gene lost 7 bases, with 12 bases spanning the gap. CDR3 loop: CATSDVDGRNIQYF. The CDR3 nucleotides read TGTGCCACCAGTGATGTTGACGGTCGCAACATTCAGTACTTC.

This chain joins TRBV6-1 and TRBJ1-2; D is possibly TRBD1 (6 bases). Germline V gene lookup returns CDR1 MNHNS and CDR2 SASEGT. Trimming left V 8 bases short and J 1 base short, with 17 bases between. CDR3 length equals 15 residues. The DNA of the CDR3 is TGTGCCAGCCGATCAGGGGATTGGTTTAACTATGGCTACACCTTC. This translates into CASRSGDWFNYGYTF.

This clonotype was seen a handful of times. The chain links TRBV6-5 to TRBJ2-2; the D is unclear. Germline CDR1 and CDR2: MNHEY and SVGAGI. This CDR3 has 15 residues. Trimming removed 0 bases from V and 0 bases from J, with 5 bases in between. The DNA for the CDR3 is TGTGCCAGCAGTTACTCGGCAGCGAACACCGGGGAGCTGTTTTTT. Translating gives CASSYSAANTGELFF.

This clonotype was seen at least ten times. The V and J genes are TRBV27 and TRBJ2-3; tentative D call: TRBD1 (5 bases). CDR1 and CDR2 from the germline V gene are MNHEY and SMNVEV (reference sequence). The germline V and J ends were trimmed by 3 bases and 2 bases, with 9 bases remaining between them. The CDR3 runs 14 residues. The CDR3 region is CASSFRAYTDTQYF. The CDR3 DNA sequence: TGTGCCAGCAGTTTCAGGGCTTACACAGATACGCAGTATTTT.

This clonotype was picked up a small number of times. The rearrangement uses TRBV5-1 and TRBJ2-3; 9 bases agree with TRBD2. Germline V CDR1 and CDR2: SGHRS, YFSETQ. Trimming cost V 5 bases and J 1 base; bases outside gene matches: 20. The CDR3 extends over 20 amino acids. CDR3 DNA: TGCGCCAGCAGTCTCGGGGGAGGGGTAGCGGGGGTCCTCCGCACAGATACGCAGTATTTT. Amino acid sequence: CASSLGGGVAGVLRTDTQYF.

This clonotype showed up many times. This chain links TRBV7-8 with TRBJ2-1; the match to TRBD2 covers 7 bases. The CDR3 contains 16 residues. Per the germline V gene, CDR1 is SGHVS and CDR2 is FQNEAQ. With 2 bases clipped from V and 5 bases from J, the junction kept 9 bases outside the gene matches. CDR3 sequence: CASSLTRGKGHNEQFF. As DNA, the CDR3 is TGTGCCAGCAGCTTAACGCGGGGGAAGGGGCACAATGAGCAGTTCTTC.

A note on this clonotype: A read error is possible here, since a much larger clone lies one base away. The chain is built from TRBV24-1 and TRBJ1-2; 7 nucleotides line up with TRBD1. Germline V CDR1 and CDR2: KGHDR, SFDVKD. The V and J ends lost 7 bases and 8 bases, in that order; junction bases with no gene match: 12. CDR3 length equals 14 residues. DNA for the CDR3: TGTGCCACCAGAGATAAGACGACAGGGCAAGGCTACACCTTC. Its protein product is CATRDKTTGQGYTF.

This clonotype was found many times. CDR3 DNA sequence: TGCATCACCACCCAACCCAGCGGGAGCTACAATGAGCAGTTCTTC. Encoded protein: CITTQPSGSYNEQFF. The rearrangement joins TRBV29-1 to TRBJ2-1; 8 bases map to TRBD2. There are 15 residues in the CDR3. CDR1 and CDR2 from the germline V gene are SQVTM and ANQGSEA.

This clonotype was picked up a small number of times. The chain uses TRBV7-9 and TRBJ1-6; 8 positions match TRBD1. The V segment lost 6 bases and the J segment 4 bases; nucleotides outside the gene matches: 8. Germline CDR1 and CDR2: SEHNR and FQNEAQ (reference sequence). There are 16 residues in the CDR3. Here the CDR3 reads CASSRTGKPYNSPLHF. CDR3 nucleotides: TGTGCCAGCAGTAGGACAGGGAAACCTTATAATTCACCCCTCCACTTT.

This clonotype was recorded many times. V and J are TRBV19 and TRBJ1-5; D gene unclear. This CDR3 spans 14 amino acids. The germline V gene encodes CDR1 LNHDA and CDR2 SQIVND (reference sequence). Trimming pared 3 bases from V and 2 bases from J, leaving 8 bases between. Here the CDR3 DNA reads TGTGCCAGTAGTATCCTGGTCGGCAATCAGCCCCAGCATTTT. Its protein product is CASSILVGNQPQHF.

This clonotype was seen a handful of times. CDR3 amino acids: CASSWEQNNQPQHF. The CDR3 DNA follows: TGTGCCAGCAGCTGGGAGCAGAACAATCAGCCCCAGCATTTT. V gene TRBV11-3 combines with J gene TRBJ1-5; D gene uncertain. Germline CDR1 reads SGHNT; CDR2 reads YENEEA. The CDR3 extends over 14 amino acids. V dropped 4 bases and J dropped 3 bases, with 10 bases sitting between them.

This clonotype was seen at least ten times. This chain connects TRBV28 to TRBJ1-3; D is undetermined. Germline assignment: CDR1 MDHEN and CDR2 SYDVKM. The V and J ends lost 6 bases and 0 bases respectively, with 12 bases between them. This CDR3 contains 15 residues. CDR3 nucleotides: TGTGCCAGCAGGAGATCCCGCGCCTCTGGAAACACCATATATTTT. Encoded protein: CASRRSRASGNTIYF.

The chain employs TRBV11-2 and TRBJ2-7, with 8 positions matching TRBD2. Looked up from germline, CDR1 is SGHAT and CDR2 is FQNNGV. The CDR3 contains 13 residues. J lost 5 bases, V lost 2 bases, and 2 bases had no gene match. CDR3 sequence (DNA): TGTGCCAGCAGCTTACGGACTAGCAACGAGCAGTACTTC. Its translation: CASSLRTSNEQYF. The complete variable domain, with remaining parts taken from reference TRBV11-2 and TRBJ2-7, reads EAGVAQSPRYKIIEKRQSVAFWCNPISGHATLYWYQQILGQGPKLLIQFQNNGVVDDSQLPKDRFSAERLKGVDSTLKIQPAKLEDSAVYLCASSLRTSNEQYFGPGTRLTVT.

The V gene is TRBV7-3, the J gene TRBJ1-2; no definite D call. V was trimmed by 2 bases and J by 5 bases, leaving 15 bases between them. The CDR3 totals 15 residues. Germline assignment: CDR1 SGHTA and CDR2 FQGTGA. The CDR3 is CASSLDTGSGYGYTF. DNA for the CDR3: TGTGCCAGCAGCTTAGATACGGGGAGCGGGTATGGCTACACCTTC.

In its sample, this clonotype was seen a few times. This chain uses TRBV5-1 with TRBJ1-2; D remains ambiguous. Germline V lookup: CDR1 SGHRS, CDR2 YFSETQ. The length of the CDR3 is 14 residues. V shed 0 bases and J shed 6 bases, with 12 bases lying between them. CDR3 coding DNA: TGCGCCAGCAGCTTGGTCCCTATAAGCGATGGCTACACCTTC. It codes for CASSLVPISDGYTF.

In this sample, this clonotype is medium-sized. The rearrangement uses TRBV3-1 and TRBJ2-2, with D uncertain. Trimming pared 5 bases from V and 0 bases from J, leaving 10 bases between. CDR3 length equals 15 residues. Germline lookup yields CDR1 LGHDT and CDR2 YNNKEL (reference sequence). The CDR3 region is CASSVTFPNTGELFF. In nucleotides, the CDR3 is TGTGCCAGCAGCGTGACTTTCCCGAACACCGGGGAGCTGTTTTTT.

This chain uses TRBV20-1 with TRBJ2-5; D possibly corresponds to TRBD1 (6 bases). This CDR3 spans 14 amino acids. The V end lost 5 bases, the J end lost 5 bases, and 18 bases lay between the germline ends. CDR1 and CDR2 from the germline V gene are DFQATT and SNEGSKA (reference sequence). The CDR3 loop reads CSASNRDGWETQYF. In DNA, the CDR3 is TGCAGTGCTTCCAACAGGGACGGCTGGGAGACCCAGTACTTC.

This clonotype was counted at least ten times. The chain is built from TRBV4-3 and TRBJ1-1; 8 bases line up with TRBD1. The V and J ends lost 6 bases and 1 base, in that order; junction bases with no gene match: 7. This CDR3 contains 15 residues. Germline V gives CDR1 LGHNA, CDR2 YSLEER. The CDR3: CASSPGTGANTEAFF. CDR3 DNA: TGCGCCAGCAGTCCCGGGACAGGAGCGAACACTGAAGCTTTCTTT.

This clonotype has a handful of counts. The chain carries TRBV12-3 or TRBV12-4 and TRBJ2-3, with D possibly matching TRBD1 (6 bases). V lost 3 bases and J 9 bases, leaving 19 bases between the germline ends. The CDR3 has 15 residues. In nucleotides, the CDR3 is TGTGCCAGCAGTTTGGTGGGGGCCCTCGCAGGCACGCAGTATTTT. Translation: CASSLVGALAGTQYF.

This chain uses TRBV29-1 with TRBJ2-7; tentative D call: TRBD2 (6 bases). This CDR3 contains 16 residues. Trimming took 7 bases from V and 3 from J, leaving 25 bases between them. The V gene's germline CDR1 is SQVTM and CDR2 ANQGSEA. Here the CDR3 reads CSGLARRGTAIYEQYF. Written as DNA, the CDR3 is TGCAGCGGCTTAGCCCGTCGTGGGACTGCGATCTACGAGCAGTACTTC.

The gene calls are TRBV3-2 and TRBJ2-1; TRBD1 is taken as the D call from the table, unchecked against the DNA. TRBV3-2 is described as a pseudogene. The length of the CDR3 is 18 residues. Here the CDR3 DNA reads TGTGCCTCCACCCCCCGGACGAATCGAATGAGCTCCTACAATGAGCAGTTCTTC. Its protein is CASTPRTNRMSSYNEQFF.

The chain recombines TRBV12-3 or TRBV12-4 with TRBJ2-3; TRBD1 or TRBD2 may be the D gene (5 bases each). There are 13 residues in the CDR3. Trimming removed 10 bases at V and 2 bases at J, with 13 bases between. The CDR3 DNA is TGTGCCATTCAGGGACCCTACACAGATACGCAGTATTTT. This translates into CAIQGPYTDTQYF.

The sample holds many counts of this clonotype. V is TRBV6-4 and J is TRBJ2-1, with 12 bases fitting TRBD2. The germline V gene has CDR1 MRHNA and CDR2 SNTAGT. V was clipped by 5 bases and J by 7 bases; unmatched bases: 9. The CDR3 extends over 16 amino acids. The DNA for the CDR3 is TGTGCCAGCAGTCGTAAACTAGCGGGGGGAGGAAATGAGCAGTTCTTC. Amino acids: CASSRKLAGGGNEQFF.

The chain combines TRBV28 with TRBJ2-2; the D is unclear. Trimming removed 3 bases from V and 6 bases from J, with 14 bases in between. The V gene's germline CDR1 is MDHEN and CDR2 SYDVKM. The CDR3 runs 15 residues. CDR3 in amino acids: CASSFPRGRAGELFF. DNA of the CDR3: TGTGCCAGCAGTTTCCCCCGAGGTCGGGCCGGGGAGCTGTTTTTT.